Each of the 19 T cell receptor beta chains below was sequenced from the same sample in a study of control samples from healthy donors and cancer patients. Using immunoSEQ multiplex PCR, the repertoire was profiled, and TCRdb retains in-frame clones only, with some absent. The sample includes some 40,000 clones, around four fifths of them seen just once. Sequenced material: PBMCs. The source of these receptors is a woman aged 55 to 70 with lung cancer.

About this clone itself: One junction end does not reproduce the germline sequence, and a read error may be involved. The chain joins TRBV9 to TRBJ1-6; D gene uncertain. The CDR3 covers 12 residues. CDR1 SGDLS and CDR2 YYNGEE come from the germline V gene. The DNA of the CDR3 is TGTGCCAGCAGCGTTAGTAATTCACCCCCCCACTTT. It is translated as CASSVSNSPPHF.

The rearrangement links TRBV6-6 to TRBJ2-7, with 7 bases aligning to TRBD1. The germline gives CDR1 MNHNY, CDR2 SVGAGI (reference sequence). V dropped 6 bases and J dropped 4; count of bases not matched to a gene: 12. This CDR3 spans 15 amino acids. The CDR3 spells CASSKLSTGSYEQYF. The CDR3 nucleotides read TGTGCCAGCAGCAAACTCTCGACAGGGTCGTACGAGCAGTACTTC.

The chain has TRBV12-3 or TRBV12-4 and TRBJ1-6; D call uncertain. V was cut by 3 bases and J by 7 bases, with 4 bases left in between. CDR3 size: 12 residues. CDR3 DNA: TGTGCCAGCAGTTTCGGGAATTCACCCCTCCACTTT. Amino acids: CASSFGNSPLHF.

The genes are TRBV29-1 and TRBJ2-7, with 7 nucleotides matching TRBD1. There are 13 residues in the CDR3. The J segment lost 1 base and the V segment lost 5 bases, leaving 5 bases of the junction unmatched. Looked up from germline, CDR1 is SQVTM and CDR2 is ANQGSEA. CDR3 bases: TGCAGCGTTTCGGGACAGTATTCCTACGAGCAGTACTTC. This sequence encodes CSVSGQYSYEQYF.

By share, this clone counts as medium-sized (0.01 to 0.1%). The rearrangement uses TRBV4-2 and TRBJ1-4; TRBD1 is a possible D gene (5 bases). The CDR3 extends over 13 amino acids. Germline assignment: CDR1 LGHNA and CDR2 YNFKEQ. The ends were cut back, 5 bases at V and 5 bases at J, with 9 bases in the middle. The chain's CDR3 is CASSGGANEKLFF. The CDR3 DNA reads as TGTGCCAGCAGCGGGGGAGCGAATGAAAAACTGTTTTTT.

The chain is built from TRBV6-2 or TRBV6-3 and TRBJ2-2; TRBD2 matches at 8 bases. Trimming took 2 bases from V and 6 from J; bases not matched to a gene: 8. Germline CDR1 reads MNHEY; CDR2 reads SVGEGT. The CDR3 length is 16 residues. CDR3 in DNA: TGTGCCAGCAGTTACCCTAGCGGGTCTATTTCCGGGGAGCTGTTTTTT. Its translation is CASSYPSGSISGELFF.

A single count supports this clone. V and J are TRBV5-4 and TRBJ2-3, with 11 bases identical to TRBD2. CDR1 and CDR2 (germline): SGHNT, YYREEE (reference sequence). The CDR3 has 14 amino acids. The junction had 1 base not matched to a gene; V was cut back by 4 bases and J by 3 bases. DNA for the CDR3: TGTGCCAGCAGCCCTAGCGGGGGGACAGATACGCAGTATTTT. Protein: CASSPSGGTDTQYF.

CDR3 coding DNA: TGTGCCTGGAGTGGCCTTTTTCAGGGAGAACTGTTTTTT. This encodes CAWSGLFQGELFF. The V call is TRBV30, the J call TRBJ1-4; D might be TRBD1 (5 bases). Germline V gene data show CDR1 as GTSNPN and CDR2 as SVGIG (reference sequence). This CDR3 has 13 residues. The V end lost 1 base, the J end lost 12 bases, and 15 bases lay between the germline ends.

The gene calls are TRBV2 and TRBJ2-6; 7 bases are shared with TRBD1. Germline V gene lookup returns CDR1 SNHLY and CDR2 FYNNEI. V was clipped by 9 bases and J by 1 base; unmatched bases: 6. This CDR3 is built from 15 residues. The CDR3 DNA sequence: TGTGCCAGGGAGTTACAGGGGTCTGGGGCCAACGTCCTGACTTTC. This gives the protein CARELQGSGANVLTF.

The chain uses TRBV4-1 and TRBJ1-3, with D unresolved. CDR1 and CDR2 from the germline V gene are MGHRA and YSYEKL. The CDR3 runs to 16 residues. V was pared by 1 base and J by 0 bases, with 10 bases between. CDR3 residues: CASSQVDGSSGNTIYF. In DNA form, the CDR3 reads TGCGCCAGCAGCCAAGTGGACGGAAGCTCTGGAAACACCATATATTTT.

The chain recombines TRBV5-1 with TRBJ1-4, with D possibly matching TRBD1 (5 bases). This CDR3 is built from 15 residues. V was clipped by 1 base and J by 6 bases, with 13 bases between them. Germline values: CDR1 SGHRS, CDR2 YFSETQ. CDR3 sequence: CASSLSGGLDEKLFF. The DNA of the CDR3 is TGCGCCAGCAGCTTGTCTGGGGGTTTAGATGAAAAACTGTTTTTT.

This clone showed up just once. The J gene is TRBJ1-5, the V gene TRBV5-6; D gene ambiguous. The CDR3 loop spans 15 amino acids. CDR1 is SGHDT and CDR2 is YYEEEE in the germline V gene. V was cut by 2 bases and J by 9 bases, with 18 bases left in between. DNA for the CDR3: TGTGCCAGCAGCTTAACGTACCCCGTCCCCGGGCCCCAGCATTTT. Protein: CASSLTYPVPGPQHF.

The rearrangement links TRBV6-5 to TRBJ1-4; 9 positions agree with TRBD1. The germline CDR1 and CDR2 sequences are MNHEY and SVGAGI. The CDR3 consists of 14 residues. V lost 9 bases to trimming and J lost 11 bases; unmatched junction nucleotides: 13. This chain's CDR3 is CASTTGQGSGKLFF. CDR3 coding DNA: TGTGCCAGTACCACGGGACAGGGCTCAGGGAAACTGTTTTTT.

V is TRBV5-1 and J is TRBJ1-4; perhaps TRBD1 as D (5 bases). Germline values: CDR1 SGHRS, CDR2 YFSETQ. The CDR3 totals 16 residues. V shed 2 bases and J shed 5 bases, with 16 bases lying between them. The CDR3, as DNA: TGCGCCAGCAGCTTTTCTGTGGGGGAAGGGAATGAAAAACTGTTTTTT. Translated: CASSFSVGEGNEKLFF.

The chain links TRBV4-1 to TRBJ1-5; tentative D call: TRBD1 (5 bases). The CDR3 runs to 15 residues. V lost 0 bases, J lost 6 bases, and 12 bases lay in between. CDR1 is MGHRA, CDR2 YSYEKL, per germline. The CDR3 nucleotides are TGCGCCAGCAGCCAAGAGGAGCAGGGTCTTCAGCCCCAGCATTTT. Amino acid sequence: CASSQEEQGLQPQHF.

The J gene is TRBJ2-7, the V gene TRBV25-1; tentatively, D is TRBD1 (6 bases). The V end was cut by 3 bases, the J end by 7 bases, with 13 bases between. The CDR3 covers 13 residues. Germline CDR1 is MGHDK and CDR2 is SYGVNS. This CDR3 is CASSEGHPLEQYF. CDR3 nucleotide sequence: TGTGCCAGCAGTGAGGGACACCCGTTAGAGCAGTACTTC.

The rearrangement joins TRBV5-6 to TRBJ1-1; 8 nucleotides match TRBD1. J was trimmed by 4 bases and V by 0 bases; bases with no gene match: 2. Germline loops: CDR1 SGHDT, CDR2 YYEEEE. The CDR3 consists of 14 residues. The CDR3 nucleotides are TGTGCCAGCAGCTTGGACGGGACAGGCACTGAAGCTTTCTTT. Protein product: CASSLDGTGTEAFF.

The chain recombines TRBV5-4 with TRBJ1-2; the D is unclear. This CDR3 comprises 12 residues. Trimming stripped 4 bases from V and 8 bases from J, with 12 bases between. Germline-derived CDR1 and CDR2 are SGHNT and YYREEE (reference sequence). As DNA, the CDR3 is TGTGCCAGCAGCCGAGGCCTTCAAGGCTACACCTTC. It encodes CASSRGLQGYTF.

The rearrangement uses TRBV4-3 and TRBJ2-3; the match to TRBD1 covers 7 bases. Germline CDR1 is LGHNA and CDR2 is YSLEER. The CDR3 covers 14 residues. With 4 bases clipped from V and 2 bases from J, the junction kept 3 bases outside the gene matches. The CDR3 bases are TGCGCCAGCAGCCTGGGACAGTACACAGATACGCAGTATTTT. Its protein product is CASSLGQYTDTQYF.